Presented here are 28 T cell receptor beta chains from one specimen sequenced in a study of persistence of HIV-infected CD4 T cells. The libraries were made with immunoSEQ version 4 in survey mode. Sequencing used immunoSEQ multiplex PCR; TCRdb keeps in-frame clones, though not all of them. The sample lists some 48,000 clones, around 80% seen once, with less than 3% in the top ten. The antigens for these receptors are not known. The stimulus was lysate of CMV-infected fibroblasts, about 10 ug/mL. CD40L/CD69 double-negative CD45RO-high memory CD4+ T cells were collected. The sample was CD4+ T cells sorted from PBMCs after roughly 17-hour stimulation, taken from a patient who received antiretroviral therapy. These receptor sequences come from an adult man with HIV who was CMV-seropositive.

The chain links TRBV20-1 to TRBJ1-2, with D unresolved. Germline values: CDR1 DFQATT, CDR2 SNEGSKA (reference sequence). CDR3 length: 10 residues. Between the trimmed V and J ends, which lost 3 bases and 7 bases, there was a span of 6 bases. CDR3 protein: CSASTGGYTF. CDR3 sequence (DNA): TGCAGTGCTAGTACTGGTGGCTACACCTTC.

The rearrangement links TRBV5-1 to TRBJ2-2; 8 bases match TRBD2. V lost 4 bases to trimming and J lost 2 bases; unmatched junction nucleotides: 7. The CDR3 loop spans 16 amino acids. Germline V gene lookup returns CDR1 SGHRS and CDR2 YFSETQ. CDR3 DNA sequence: TGCGCCAGCAGCCTAACGGGGGGGCCCAACACCGGGGAGCTGTTTTTT. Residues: CASSLTGGPNTGELFF. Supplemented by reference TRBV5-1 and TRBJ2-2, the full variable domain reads KAGVTQTPRYLIKTRGQQVTLSCSPISGHRSVSWYQQTPGQGLQFLFEYFSETQRNKGNFPGRFSGRQFSNSRSEMNVSTLELGDSALYLCASSLTGGPNTGELFFGEGSRLTVL.

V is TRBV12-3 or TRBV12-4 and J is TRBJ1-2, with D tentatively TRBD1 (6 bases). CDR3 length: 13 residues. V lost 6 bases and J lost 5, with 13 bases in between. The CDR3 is CASRSDRSYGYTF. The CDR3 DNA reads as TGTGCCAGCAGATCCGACAGGTCTTATGGCTACACCTTC.

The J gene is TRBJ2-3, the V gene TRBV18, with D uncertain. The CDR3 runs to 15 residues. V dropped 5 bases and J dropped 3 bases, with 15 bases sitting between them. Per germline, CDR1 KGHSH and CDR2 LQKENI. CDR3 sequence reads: CASSGQSHLTDTQYF. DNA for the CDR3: TGTGCCAGCTCAGGTCAGTCTCACCTGACAGATACGCAGTATTTT.

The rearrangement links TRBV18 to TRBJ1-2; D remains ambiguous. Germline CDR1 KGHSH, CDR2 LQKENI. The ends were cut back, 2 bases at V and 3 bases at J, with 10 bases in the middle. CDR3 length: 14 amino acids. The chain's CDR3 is CASSPNSRDYGYTF. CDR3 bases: TGTGCCAGCTCACCAAACTCCCGCGACTATGGCTACACCTTC. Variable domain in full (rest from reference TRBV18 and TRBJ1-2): NAGVMQNPRHLVRRRGQEARLRCSPMKGHSHVYWYRQLPEEGLKFMVYLQKENIIDESGMPKERFSAEFPKEGPSILRIQQVVRGDSAAYFCASSPNSRDYGYTFGSGTRLTVV.

The CDR3 sequence is CASSLEGFLGETQYF. DNA for the CDR3: TGTGCCAGCAGCTTGGAGGGGTTCTTGGGGGAGACCCAGTACTTC. The chain links TRBV5-4 to TRBJ2-5, with D maybe TRBD1 (5 bases). Germline CDR1 is SGHNT and CDR2 is YYREEE (reference sequence). The V gene lost 0 bases and the J gene lost 5 bases, with 14 bases spanning the gap. The CDR3 contains 15 residues.

CDR3 residues: CAWSDFELLNTEAFF. In DNA, the CDR3 is TGTGCCTGGAGTGACTTTGAACTGTTGAACACTGAAGCTTTCTTT. This sequence joins TRBV30 and TRBJ1-1; D is unclear. V lost 1 base and J lost 0, with 12 bases in between. The CDR3 spans 15 residues. Germline V gene lookup returns CDR1 GTSNPN and CDR2 SVGIG (reference sequence).

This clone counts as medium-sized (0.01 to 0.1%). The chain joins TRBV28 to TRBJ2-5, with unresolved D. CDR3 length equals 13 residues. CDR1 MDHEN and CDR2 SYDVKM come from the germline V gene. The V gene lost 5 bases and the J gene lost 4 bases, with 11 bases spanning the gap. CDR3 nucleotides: TGTGCCAGCAGTCCCCCGGTTCGAGAGACCCAGTACTTC. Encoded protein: CASSPPVRETQYF.

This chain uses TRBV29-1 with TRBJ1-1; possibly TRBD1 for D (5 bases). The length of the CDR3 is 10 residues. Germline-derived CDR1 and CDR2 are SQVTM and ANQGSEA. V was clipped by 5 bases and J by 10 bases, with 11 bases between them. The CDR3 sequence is CSVTSQGAFF. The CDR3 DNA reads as TGCAGCGTTACATCCCAGGGAGCTTTCTTT.

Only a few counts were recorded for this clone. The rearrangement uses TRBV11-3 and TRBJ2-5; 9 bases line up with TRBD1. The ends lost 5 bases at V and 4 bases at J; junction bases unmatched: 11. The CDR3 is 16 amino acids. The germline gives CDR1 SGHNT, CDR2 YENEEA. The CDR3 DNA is TGTGCCAGCAGCCCGGGACAGGGTGAGGGGGGAGAGACCCAGTACTTC. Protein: CASSPGQGEGGETQYF.

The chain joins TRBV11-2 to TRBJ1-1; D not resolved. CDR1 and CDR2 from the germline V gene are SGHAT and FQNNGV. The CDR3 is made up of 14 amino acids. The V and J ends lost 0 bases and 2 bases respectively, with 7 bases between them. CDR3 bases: TGTGCCAGCAGCTTAGACACTAGAAACACTGAAGCTTTCTTT. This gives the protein CASSLDTRNTEAFF.

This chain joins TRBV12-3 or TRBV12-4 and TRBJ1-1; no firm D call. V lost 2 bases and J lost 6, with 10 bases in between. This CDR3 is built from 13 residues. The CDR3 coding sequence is TGTGCCAGCAGTTTAATCTTCGGGGCTGAAGCTTTCTTT. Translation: CASSLIFGAEAFF.

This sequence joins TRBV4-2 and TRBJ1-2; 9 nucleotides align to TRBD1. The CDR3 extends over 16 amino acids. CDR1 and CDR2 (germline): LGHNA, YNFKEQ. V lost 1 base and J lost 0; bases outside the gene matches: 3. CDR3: CASSQARQGANYGYTF. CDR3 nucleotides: TGTGCCAGCAGCCAAGCCCGACAGGGGGCTAACTATGGCTACACCTTC.

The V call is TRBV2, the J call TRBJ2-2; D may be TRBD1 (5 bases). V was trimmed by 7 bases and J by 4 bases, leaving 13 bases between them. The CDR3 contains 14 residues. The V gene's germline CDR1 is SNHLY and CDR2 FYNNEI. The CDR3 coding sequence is TGTGCCAGCAATTTAGCTCAGGGCACCGGGGAGCTGTTTTTT. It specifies CASNLAQGTGELFF.

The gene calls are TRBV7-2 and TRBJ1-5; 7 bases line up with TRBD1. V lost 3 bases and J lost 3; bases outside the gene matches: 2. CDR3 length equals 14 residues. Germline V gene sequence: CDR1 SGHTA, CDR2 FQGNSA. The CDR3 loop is CASSFQGVNQPQHF. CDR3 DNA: TGTGCCAGCAGCTTCCAGGGGGTCAATCAGCCCCAGCATTTT.

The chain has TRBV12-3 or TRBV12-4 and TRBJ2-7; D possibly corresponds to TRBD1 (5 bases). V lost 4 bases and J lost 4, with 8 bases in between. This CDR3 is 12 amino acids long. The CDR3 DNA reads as TGTGCCAGCAGTTCCACAGGATACGAGCAGTACTTC. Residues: CASSSTGYEQYF.

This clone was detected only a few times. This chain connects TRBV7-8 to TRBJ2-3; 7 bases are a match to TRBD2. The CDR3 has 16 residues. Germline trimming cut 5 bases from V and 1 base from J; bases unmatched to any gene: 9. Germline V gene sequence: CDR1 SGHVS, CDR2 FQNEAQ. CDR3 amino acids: CASSPGGRGGTDTQYF. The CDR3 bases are TGTGCCAGCAGCCCAGGAGGGAGGGGAGGCACAGATACGCAGTATTTT.

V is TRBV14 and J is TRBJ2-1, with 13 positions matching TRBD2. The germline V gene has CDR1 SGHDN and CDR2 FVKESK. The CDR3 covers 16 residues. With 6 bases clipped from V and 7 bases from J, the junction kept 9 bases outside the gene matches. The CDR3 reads CASSPLTSGRGNEQFF. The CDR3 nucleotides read TGTGCCAGCAGTCCCTTAACTAGCGGGAGGGGGAATGAGCAGTTCTTC.

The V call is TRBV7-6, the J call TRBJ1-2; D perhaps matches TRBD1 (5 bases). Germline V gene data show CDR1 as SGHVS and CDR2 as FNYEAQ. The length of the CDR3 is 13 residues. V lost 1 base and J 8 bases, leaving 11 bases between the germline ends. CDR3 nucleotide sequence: TGTGCCAGCAGCTTAGGTCAGGGCACGGGCTACACCTTC. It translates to CASSLGQGTGYTF.

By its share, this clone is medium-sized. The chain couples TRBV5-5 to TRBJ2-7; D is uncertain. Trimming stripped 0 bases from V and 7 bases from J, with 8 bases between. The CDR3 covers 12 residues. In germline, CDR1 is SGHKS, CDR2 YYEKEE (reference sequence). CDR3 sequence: CASSLGTGEQYF. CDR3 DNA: TGTGCCAGCAGCTTGGGGACGGGTGAGCAGTACTTC.

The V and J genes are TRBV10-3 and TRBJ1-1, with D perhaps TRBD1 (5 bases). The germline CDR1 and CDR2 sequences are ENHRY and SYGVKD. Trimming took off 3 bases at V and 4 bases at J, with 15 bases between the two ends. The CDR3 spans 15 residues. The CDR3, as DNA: TGTGCCATCAGTGAACCGGGGGAGAGTTCCACTGAAGCTTTCTTT. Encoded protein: CAISEPGESSTEAFF.

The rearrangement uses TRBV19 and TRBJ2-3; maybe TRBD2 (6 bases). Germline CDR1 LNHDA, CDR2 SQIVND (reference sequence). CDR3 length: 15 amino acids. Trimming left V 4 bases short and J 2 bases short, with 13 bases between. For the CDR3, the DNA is TGTGCCAGTAGTACGGGTAGCGGCTACACAGATACGCAGTATTTT. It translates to CASSTGSGYTDTQYF.

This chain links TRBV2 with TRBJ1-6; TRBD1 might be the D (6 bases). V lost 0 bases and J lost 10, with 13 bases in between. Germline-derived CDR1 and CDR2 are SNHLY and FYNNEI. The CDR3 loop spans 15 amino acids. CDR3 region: CASSEAGQGKSPLHF. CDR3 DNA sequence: TGTGCCAGCAGTGAAGCTGGGCAGGGGAAGTCACCCCTCCACTTT.

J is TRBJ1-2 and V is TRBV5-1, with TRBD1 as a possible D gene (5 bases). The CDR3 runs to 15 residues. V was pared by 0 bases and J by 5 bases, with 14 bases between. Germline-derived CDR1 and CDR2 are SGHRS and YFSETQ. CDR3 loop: CASSLGGTEGYGYTF. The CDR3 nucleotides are TGCGCCAGCAGCTTGGGGGGCACCGAGGGATATGGCTACACCTTC.

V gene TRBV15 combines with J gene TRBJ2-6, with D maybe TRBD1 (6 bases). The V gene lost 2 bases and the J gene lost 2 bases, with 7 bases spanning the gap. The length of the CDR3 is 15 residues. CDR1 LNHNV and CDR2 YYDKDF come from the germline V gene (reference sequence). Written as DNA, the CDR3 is TGTGCCACCAGCAGAACAGGGCCTGGGGCCAACGTCCTGACTTTC. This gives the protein CATSRTGPGANVLTF.

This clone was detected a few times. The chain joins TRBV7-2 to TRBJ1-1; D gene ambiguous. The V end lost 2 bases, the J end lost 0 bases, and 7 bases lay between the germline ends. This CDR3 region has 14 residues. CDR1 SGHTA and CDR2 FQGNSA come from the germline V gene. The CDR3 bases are TGTGCCAGCAGCTTAAGCTGGATGAACACTGAAGCTTTCTTT. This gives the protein CASSLSWMNTEAFF.

CDR3 loop: CATSVGQGTDTQYF. As DNA, the CDR3 is TGTGCCACCAGTGTAGGACAGGGAACAGATACGCAGTATTTT. The gene calls are TRBV24-1 and TRBJ2-3; TRBD1 aligns across 8 bases. Germline CDR1 KGHDR, CDR2 SFDVKD. The CDR3 is 14 amino acids. V was clipped by 5 bases and J by 3 bases; unmatched bases: 3.

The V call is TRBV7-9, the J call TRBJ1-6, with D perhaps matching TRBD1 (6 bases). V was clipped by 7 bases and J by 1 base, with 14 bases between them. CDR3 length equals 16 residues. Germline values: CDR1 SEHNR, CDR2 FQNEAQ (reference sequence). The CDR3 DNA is TGTGCCAGCACCCATGGGGGGGCATCCTATAATTCACCCCTCCACTTT. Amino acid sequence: CASTHGGASYNSPLHF.